The next 14 T cell receptor beta chains were all read from a single sample in a study of blood T cell repertoires in COVID-19. Some clones are missing from TCRdb's copy, which holds only in-frame ones; the method was immunoSEQ multiplex PCR. The table shows nearly 350,000 clones, with about 93% occurring only once. The sample consisted of peripheral blood. These receptors came from a young woman who had recovered from COVID-19.

The chain links TRBV19 to TRBJ2-4, with TRBD1 matching 9 bases. Germline-derived CDR1 and CDR2 are LNHDA and SQIVND (reference sequence). V was pared by 3 bases and J by 7 bases, with 28 bases of the junction left unmatched. The CDR3 is made up of 22 amino acids. The CDR3 here is CASSMKLPGQGDRRPRKNIQYF. CDR3 DNA sequence: TGTGCCAGTAGTATGAAACTTCCGGGACAGGGTGACCGACGGCCTCGAAAGAACATTCAGTACTTC.

This chain uses TRBV9 with TRBJ2-5; D possibly corresponds to TRBD2 (5 bases). Deletions cut 2 bases from V and 2 bases from J, with 7 bases between. Germline CDR1 SGDLS, CDR2 YYNGEE. This CDR3 region has 13 residues. The DNA of the CDR3 is TGTGCCAGCAGCGTCACTAGTCAAGAGACCCAGTACTTC. Protein sequence: CASSVTSQETQYF.

The chain employs TRBV27 and TRBJ1-2; D possibly corresponds to TRBD1 (5 bases). The germline V gene encodes CDR1 MNHEY and CDR2 SMNVEV (reference sequence). Trimming pared 2 bases from V and 10 bases from J, leaving 11 bases between. The CDR3 consists of 12 residues. The CDR3 DNA sequence: TGTGCCAGCAGTTTAGGGGGGGTCCCCTACACCTTC. This codes for CASSLGGVPYTF.

The chain joins TRBV18 to TRBJ2-5; D possibly corresponds to TRBD1 (6 bases). Trimming removed 5 bases at V and 2 bases at J, with 15 bases between. Germline CDR1 reads KGHSH; CDR2 reads LQKENI. The CDR3 covers 15 residues. Written as DNA, the CDR3 is TGTGCCAGCTCATACTTGACCAGGGGTCAAGAGACCCAGTACTTC. It codes for CASSYLTRGQETQYF.

The V and J genes are TRBV5-1 and TRBJ1-1; weak D call: TRBD1 (6 bases). Trimming shortened V by 5 bases and J by 0 bases, and 14 bases separated the two germline ends. The CDR3 loop spans 15 amino acids. From germline, CDR1 is SGHRS and CDR2 YFSETQ. CDR3: CASRNGQRMNTEAFF. CDR3 DNA sequence: TGCGCCAGCAGGAATGGACAGAGAATGAACACTGAAGCTTTCTTT.

The chain employs TRBV15 and TRBJ1-2; D not certain. The V gene's germline CDR1 is LNHNV and CDR2 YYDKDF (reference sequence). This CDR3 has 15 amino acids. Trimming took 1 base from V and 7 from J, leaving 16 bases between them. CDR3 DNA: TGTGCCACCAGCAGAGGAGTGACCCCTAGGTCTGGCTACACCTTC. It specifies CATSRGVTPRSGYTF.

The CDR3 coding sequence is TGTGCCAGCAGCCCACAGAATAAAAATTCACCCCTCCACTTT. This translates into CASSPQNKNSPLHF. The V and J genes are TRBV11-2 and TRBJ1-6, with no clear D. CDR3 length: 14 residues. Trimming stripped 5 bases from V and 7 bases from J, with 12 bases between. CDR1 and CDR2 (germline): SGHAT, FQNNGV. The full variable domain, completed using reference TRBV11-2 and TRBJ1-6, is EAGVAQSPRYKIIEKRQSVAFWCNPISGHATLYWYQQILGQGPKLLIQFQNNGVVDDSQLPKDRFSAERLKGVDSTLKIQPAKLEDSAVYLCASSPQNKNSPLHFGNGTRLTVT.

The CDR3 nucleotides read TGTGCCAGCAGCGGGCCGGGACAGGCCAATCAGCCCCAGCATTTT. Encoded protein: CASSGPGQANQPQHF. The V call is TRBV9, the J call TRBJ1-5; 8 bases match TRBD1. The CDR3 loop spans 15 amino acids. The ends lost 3 bases at V and 3 bases at J; junction bases unmatched: 5. Germline-derived CDR1 and CDR2 are SGDLS and YYNGEE. The whole variable domain, filled in from reference TRBV9 and TRBJ1-5, reads DSGVTQTPKHLITATGQRVTLRCSPRSGDLSVYWYQQSLDQGLQFLIQYYNGEERAKGNILERFSAQQFPDLHSELNLSSLELGDSALYFCASSGPGQANQPQHFGDGTRLSIL.

In its sample, this clone was seen once. This chain joins TRBV24-1 and TRBJ2-1; 11 bases fit TRBD2. Germline CDR1 reads KGHDR; CDR2 reads SFDVKD. The V and J ends lost 2 bases and 7 bases, in that order; junction bases with no gene match: 6. The CDR3 loop spans 16 amino acids. Here the CDR3 DNA reads TGTGCCACCAGTGATTCGAGACTAGCGGGATGGAATGAGCAGTTCTTC. Its translation is CATSDSRLAGWNEQFF.

The CDR3: CASRSGGAKSLSYTF. The CDR3 nucleotides read TGTGCCAGCAGGTCAGGGGGCGCAAAATCCTTGAGCTACACCTTC. This chain connects TRBV6-5 to TRBJ1-2, with 8 bases aligning to TRBD1. Looked up from germline, CDR1 is MNHEY and CDR2 is SVGAGI. J lost 9 bases, V lost 6 bases, and 15 bases had no gene match. The CDR3 has 15 amino acids.

The V gene is TRBV11-3, the J gene TRBJ2-1; 7 nucleotides line up with TRBD2. Germline-derived CDR1 and CDR2 are SGHNT and YENEEA. V was pared by 2 bases and J by 4 bases, with 8 bases of the junction left unmatched. The CDR3 extends over 16 amino acids. CDR3 sequence: CASSLRAGIQYNEQFF. The CDR3 bases are TGTGCCAGCAGCTTAAGAGCGGGAATACAATACAATGAGCAGTTCTTC.

The V call is TRBV5-8, the J call TRBJ1-5; TRBD1 matches 7 bases. Germline CDR1 reads SGHTS; CDR2 reads YDEGEE. The CDR3 has 17 amino acids. The V and J ends lost 2 bases and 7 bases, in that order; junction bases with no gene match: 15. The CDR3 DNA sequence: TGTGCCAGCAGCTTAGAAGTGGGGACAGATAATAGGCAGCCCCAGCATTTT. It encodes CASSLEVGTDNRQPQHF.

This clone was observed a handful of times. This chain links TRBV5-4 with TRBJ1-2; D gene uncertain. The CDR3 has 17 amino acids. V dropped 4 bases and J dropped 0 bases, with 19 bases sitting between them. Germline CDR1 is SGHNT and CDR2 is YYREEE (reference sequence). The CDR3 DNA reads as TGTGCCAGCAGCCCTACGGGGAGCGGGCGACCTAACTATGGCTACACCTTC. As protein: CASSPTGSGRPNYGYTF.

V usage is TRBV10-3 and J usage is TRBJ2-7, with D perhaps matching TRBD1 (6 bases). Germline CDR1 ENHRY, CDR2 SYGVKD. With 7 bases removed from V and 3 bases from J, the gap between germline ends came to 25 bases. CDR3 length equals 17 residues. The CDR3 DNA sequence: TGTGCCATCAACCCCCCCCGAGTGGGGGCAGGCCTCTACGAGCAGTACGTC. This codes for CAINPPRVGAGLYEQYV.